This T cell receptor (beta chain) came from a study of blood T cells in healthy people across ages. Germline trimming cut 5 bases from V and 9 bases from J; bases unmatched to any gene: 9. Germline V gene sequence: CDR1 SGHAT, CDR2 FQNNGV. The CDR3 spans 14 residues. Combining a sample-barcoded 5' primer with a J-beta primer mix, a second PCR ran for roughly 7 to 12 cycles. Through a template-switch adaptor with 12 random nucleotides, each cDNA molecule received a tag. Each CDR3 protein is one row after TCRdb ran MiXCR on the 5' RACE reads. Of 600,000 to 850,000 distinct CDR3 sequences in the sample, just under 25% were seen once. This same sample was also part of a study on T cells of mothers and their children. This second study says: The study found thymic selection shapes TCR recombination output similarly in related and unrelated pairs.

Sequences were obtained from blood. This TCR derives from a boy younger than 18 in good health. The genes are TRBV11-2 and TRBJ2-1, with TRBD2 matching over 8 bases. CDR3 residues: CASSPPGTRLEQFF. The DNA for the CDR3 is TGTGCCAGCAGCCCGCCGGGGACTAGGCTTGAGCAGTTCTTC.